Below, 11 T cell receptor beta chains from the same sample are listed, as sequenced in a study of cytotoxic CD8 clonotypes in ibrutinib-treated CLL. Repertoires were generated with immunoSEQ multiplex PCR, while TCRdb's copy carries only in-frame clones and drops some. The sample lists about 50,000 clones, 75% to 90% occurring once. This specimen consisted of PBMCs, obtained after 24 months of ibrutinib treatment. These receptors were obtained from a human donor with chronic lymphocytic leukemia.

V is TRBV27 and J is TRBJ2-7; D is unresolved. Trimming removed 6 bases from V and 3 bases from J, with 6 bases in between. The CDR3 sequence is 11 residues long. Germline CDR1 is MNHEY and CDR2 is SMNVEV (reference sequence). The CDR3 protein is CASRGIYEQYF. CDR3 nucleotides: TGTGCCAGCAGAGGAATCTACGAGCAGTACTTC.

The CDR3 coding sequence is TGTGCCAGCAGCTCTACTAGCGGGAGAGGAAAGGAAGAGACCCAGTACTTC. It translates to CASSSTSGRGKEETQYF. This chain connects TRBV7-2 to TRBJ2-5, with 11 positions matching TRBD2. The V gene's germline CDR1 is SGHTA and CDR2 FQGNSA. This CDR3 is 17 amino acids long. With 4 bases clipped from V and 3 bases from J, the junction kept 10 bases outside the gene matches.

In its sample, this clone was seen once. The chain is built from TRBV28 and TRBJ1-5; weak D call: TRBD1 (5 bases). Per germline, CDR1 MDHEN and CDR2 SYDVKM. CDR3 length: 14 residues. Between the trimmed V and J ends, which lost 6 bases and 4 bases, there was a span of 13 bases. CDR3 in DNA: TGTGCCAGCAGCCGTGGGGGGACGAATCAGCCCCAGCATTTT. This encodes CASSRGGTNQPQHF. The complete variable domain, with remaining parts taken from reference TRBV28 and TRBJ1-5, reads DVKVTQSSRYLVKRTGEKVFLECVQDMDHENMFWYRQDPGLGLRLIYFSYDVKMKEKGDIPEGYSVSREKKERFSLILESASTNQTSMYLCASSRGGTNQPQHFGDGTRLSIL.

The chain is built from TRBV18 and TRBJ2-2; 10 nucleotides agree with TRBD2. This CDR3 spans 18 amino acids. V lost 3 bases to trimming and J lost 2 bases; unmatched junction nucleotides: 9. From germline, CDR1 is KGHSH and CDR2 LQKENI. CDR3 in DNA: TGTGCCAGCTCACCCGTTCTAGCGGGAGCGGGCAACACCGGGGAGCTGTTTTTT. Translated: CASSPVLAGAGNTGELFF.

This chain connects TRBV5-1 to TRBJ2-7; 9 nucleotides line up with TRBD2. The germline CDR1 and CDR2 sequences are SGHRS and YFSETQ. This CDR3 contains 15 residues. The ends lost 5 bases at V and 1 base at J; junction bases unmatched: 7. CDR3 protein: CASRKEREASYEQYF. In DNA, the CDR3 is TGCGCCAGCAGAAAGGAGCGGGAGGCTTCCTACGAGCAGTACTTC.

This clone was seen a few times. The V call is TRBV18, the J call TRBJ2-5, with D unclear. This CDR3 is built from 13 residues. From germline, CDR1 is KGHSH and CDR2 LQKENI. V gave up 2 bases and J gave up 4 bases, with 8 bases separating them. CDR3 sequence reads: CASSPERRETQYF. CDR3 bases: TGTGCCAGCTCACCAGAGCGTCGAGAGACCCAGTACTTC.

The chain recombines TRBV9 with TRBJ2-7; no definite D call. V gave up 0 bases and J gave up 2 bases, with 9 bases separating them. The CDR3 runs 14 residues. CDR1 and CDR2 (germline): SGDLS, YYNGEE. CDR3 sequence reads: CASSVEVQAYEQYF. The CDR3 bases are TGTGCCAGCAGCGTAGAGGTACAAGCCTACGAGCAGTACTTC.

This chain links TRBV5-4 with TRBJ2-7; 10 bases are shared with TRBD2. Germline CDR1 is SGHNT and CDR2 is YYREEE (reference sequence). Trimming at V came to 2 bases and at J to 4 bases, leaving 6 bases not matched to a gene. This CDR3 contains 15 residues. CDR3 sequence reads: CASSFWGSGRYEQYF. The CDR3 DNA is TGTGCCAGCAGCTTCTGGGGTAGCGGGAGGTACGAGCAGTACTTC.

Worth noting for this clone: The junction and the germline gene differ at one end; a read error may be behind it. This sequence joins TRBV6-5 and TRBJ2-7, with D uncertain. This CDR3 comprises 11 residues. Germline CDR1 MNHEY, CDR2 SVGAGI. The CDR3 region is CASSEVGSHDF. The CDR3 nucleotides read TGTGCCAGCAGTGAAGTCGGGTCACACGACTTC.

The CDR3 is CASSLAGTGTYNEQFF. The DNA for the CDR3 is TGCGCCAGCAGCTTGGCCGGGACAGGGACCTACAATGAGCAGTTCTTC. The J gene is TRBJ2-1, the V gene TRBV5-1, with 9 positions matching TRBD1. Unmatched junction bases numbered 3, after V lost 0 bases and J lost 2 bases. CDR1 is SGHRS, CDR2 YFSETQ, per germline. CDR3 length equals 16 residues.

This chain links TRBV5-4 with TRBJ2-1; D possibly uses TRBD1 or TRBD2 (5 bases each). Germline lookup yields CDR1 SGHNT and CDR2 YYREEE (reference sequence). The germline V and J ends were trimmed by 3 bases and 9 bases, with 19 bases remaining between them. CDR3 length: 15 residues. The CDR3 DNA reads TGTGCCAGCAGCTCCCGGGACGCGGCTTTAAGTGAGCAGTTCTTC. Encoded protein: CASSSRDAALSEQFF.